These 18 T cell receptor beta chains were all obtained from the same sample, sequenced in a study of shared clonotypes between healthy human individuals. The data were produced by immunoSEQ multiplex PCR, yet TCRdb's version contains in-frame clones alone and is incomplete. The table shows 80,000 to 100,000 clones, with 60% to 70% occurring only once. The sequenced sample consisted of memory CD8+ T cells sorted from blood. Subset indicated: CD45RO+ cells pooled with CCR7-negative TemRA cells. Receptors were obtained from a man younger than 45 in good health.

The chain combines TRBV5-1 with TRBJ2-5, with D maybe TRBD2 (5 bases). The germline V gene encodes CDR1 SGHRS and CDR2 YFSETQ. V was clipped by 2 bases and J by 4 bases, with 9 bases between them. The CDR3 totals 13 residues. The CDR3 DNA follows: TGCGCCAGCAGCTTCGGGGTTGGAGAGACCCAGTACTTC. This sequence encodes CASSFGVGETQYF.

Concerning this clone: Compared with germline, one end of the junction differs, possibly owing to a read error. The rearrangement uses TRBV28 and TRBJ1-2; possible D gene TRBD1, 6 bases. Germline lookup yields CDR1 MDHEN and CDR2 SYDVKM. CDR3 length: 13 amino acids. The CDR3 spells CASSFPLDSPPSF. Written as DNA, the CDR3 is TGTGCCAGCAGTTTCCCGCTGGACAGTCCGCCCTCCTTC.

This chain joins TRBV30 and TRBJ2-4; 7 bases are shared with TRBD2. CDR1 is GTSNPN and CDR2 is SVGIG in the germline V gene (reference sequence). V dropped 5 bases and J dropped 6; count of bases not matched to a gene: 13. CDR3 length equals 15 residues. The CDR3 DNA follows: TGTGCCTGGGGGTTAGCTAGCGGTTCGGGAAACATTCAGTACTTC. Protein sequence: CAWGLASGSGNIQYF. The entire variable domain, with the rest obtained from reference TRBV30 and TRBJ2-4, is as follows: SQTIHQWPATLVQPVGSPLSLECTVEGTSNPNLYWYRQAAGRGLQLLFYSVGIGQISSEVPQNLSASRPQDRQFILSSKKLLLSDSGFYLCAWGLASGSGNIQYFGAGTRLSVL.

With regard to this clone: This same CDR3 is encoded by further DNA sequences in the sample. The chain has TRBV6-5 and TRBJ2-7, with D perhaps matching TRBD2 (6 bases). The CDR3 extends over 14 amino acids. The ends were cut back, 4 bases at V and 3 bases at J, with 13 bases in the middle. Looked up from germline, CDR1 is MNHEY and CDR2 is SVGAGI. Written as DNA, the CDR3 is TGTGCCAGCAGTTCCGGGACCGGGGGCTACGAGCAGTACTTC. The encoded protein is CASSSGTGGYEQYF.

The chain carries TRBV29-1 and TRBJ1-3; D perhaps matches TRBD1 (5 bases). This CDR3 has 12 amino acids. Germline V CDR1 and CDR2: SQVTM, ANQGSEA. V was pared by 7 bases and J by 3 bases, with 10 bases between. The CDR3 DNA follows: TGCAGCGCCGGGGCAAATGGAAACACCATATATTTT. This translates into CSAGANGNTIYF. Full variable domain (missing parts from reference TRBV29-1 and TRBJ1-3): SAVISQKPSRDICQRGTSLTIQCQVDSQVTMMFWYRQQPGQSLTLIATANQGSEATYESGFVIDKFPISRPNLTFSTLTVSNMSPEDSSIYLCSAGANGNTIYFGEGSWLTVV.

The table lists this clone with many counts. The V call is TRBV4-3, the J call TRBJ2-6; possible D gene TRBD1, 6 bases. The CDR3 runs to 16 residues. Per germline, CDR1 LGHNA and CDR2 YSLEER. V shed 5 bases and J shed 3 bases, with 14 bases lying between them. The CDR3 DNA is TGCGCCAGCAGCATACAGACAGGTGGTGGGGCCAACGTCCTGACTTTC. Amino acids: CASSIQTGGGANVLTF.

This clone has more than one count but fewer than ten. This chain links TRBV2 with TRBJ1-1; D remains ambiguous. V was cut by 3 bases and J by 0 bases, with 11 bases left in between. This CDR3 spans 15 amino acids. The V gene's germline CDR1 is SNHLY and CDR2 FYNNEI. CDR3 sequence reads: CASSDRLRVNTEAFF. Here the CDR3 DNA reads TGTGCCAGCAGTGATCGGCTGCGGGTGAACACTGAAGCTTTCTTT.

V gene TRBV5-1 combines with J gene TRBJ1-1, with D maybe TRBD1 (5 bases). The V gene's germline CDR1 is SGHRS and CDR2 YFSETQ. V lost 4 bases and J 1 base, leaving 8 bases between the germline ends. The length of the CDR3 is 13 residues. CDR3 amino acids: CASSMTENTEAFF. The CDR3 DNA is TGCGCCAGCAGCATGACAGAGAACACTGAAGCTTTCTTT.

About this clone itself: Other nucleotide sequences from this sample produce the same CDR3. The rearrangement links TRBV9 to TRBJ1-2; maybe TRBD1 (5 bases). Germline V CDR1 and CDR2: SGDLS, YYNGEE. The CDR3 length is 13 residues. Trimming removed 0 bases from V and 5 bases from J, with 8 bases in between. CDR3 bases: TGTGCCAGCAGCGTAGCTCGGGGGTATGGCTACACCTTC. Translating it yields CASSVARGYGYTF.

This rearrangement joins TRBV29-1 to TRBJ2-7; D tentatively fits TRBD1 or TRBD2 (6 bases each). The CDR3 has 12 amino acids. CDR1 is SQVTM and CDR2 is ANQGSEA in the germline V gene. V was cut by 7 bases and J by 5 bases, with 15 bases left in between. The CDR3 DNA sequence: TGCAGCGCCGAAGGGGGGAGAGACGAGCAGTACTTC. It encodes CSAEGGRDEQYF.

The chain links TRBV6-1 to TRBJ2-7; possibly TRBD2 for D (5 bases). The CDR3 extends over 12 amino acids. Per the germline V gene, CDR1 is MNHNS and CDR2 is SASEGT. V lost 6 bases and J lost 7, with 13 bases in between. CDR3 protein: CASSPPSGEQYF. CDR3 DNA sequence: TGTGCCAGCAGCCCGCCTTCGGGGGAGCAGTACTTC.

The chain has TRBV5-5 and TRBJ2-7, with 13 bases fitting TRBD2. Germline trimming cut 4 bases from V and 2 bases from J; bases unmatched to any gene: 0. This CDR3 contains 14 residues. CDR1 is SGHKS and CDR2 is YYEKEE in the germline V gene (reference sequence). CDR3 loop: CASSGTSGAYEQYF. CDR3 DNA: TGTGCCAGCAGCGGGACTAGCGGGGCCTACGAGCAGTACTTC.

The chain recombines TRBV19 with TRBJ2-7, with unresolved D. V was trimmed by 1 base and J by 2 bases, leaving 9 bases between them. CDR3 size: 14 residues. The germline gives CDR1 LNHDA, CDR2 SQIVND (reference sequence). Here the CDR3 reads CASSIGVGTYEQYF. In DNA form, the CDR3 reads TGTGCCAGTAGTATAGGGGTCGGTACCTACGAGCAGTACTTC.

The chain carries TRBV28 and TRBJ2-1; tentatively, D is TRBD2 (5 bases). Germline assignment: CDR1 MDHEN and CDR2 SYDVKM. The CDR3 is 18 amino acids. Deletions cut 3 bases from V and 6 bases from J, with 24 bases between. The CDR3 spells CASSFDLSGILPFNEQFF. The CDR3 DNA follows: TGTGCCAGCAGTTTTGATCTCTCCGGGATTCTACCCTTCAATGAGCAGTTCTTC.

J is TRBJ2-1 and V is TRBV5-1, with 11 bases fitting TRBD2. The CDR3 is 20 amino acids. The V gene end was trimmed by 4 bases and the J gene end by 7 bases; junction bases not matched to a gene: 22. Looked up from germline, CDR1 is SGHRS and CDR2 is YFSETQ. CDR3 nucleotides: TGCGCCAGCAGCGCAAAACTAGCGGGAGTGTTAATTCCTACGGGGAATGAGCAGTTCTTC. It specifies CASSAKLAGVLIPTGNEQFF.

This chain connects TRBV27 to TRBJ1-5, with D possibly being TRBD1 (5 bases). Germline V gene data show CDR1 as MNHEY and CDR2 as SMNVEV (reference sequence). The CDR3 totals 16 residues. Trimming shortened V by 5 bases and J by 0 bases, and 14 bases separated the two germline ends. The CDR3 DNA reads TGTGCCAGCAGTCCGTCGACAGCCTTTAGCAATCAGCCCCAGCATTTT. Amino acids: CASSPSTAFSNQPQHF.

This clone was seen at least ten times. The genes are TRBV30 and TRBJ2-1, with 7 nucleotides matching TRBD2. Per germline, CDR1 GTSNPN and CDR2 SVGIG (reference sequence). This CDR3 has 16 residues. V gave up 3 bases and J gave up 0 bases; unmatched junction bases: 8. CDR3 DNA sequence: TGTGCCTGGAGCCATAACGCGGGGGTCTCCTACAATGAGCAGTTCTTC. Its protein product is CAWSHNAGVSYNEQFF.

The V and J genes are TRBV18 and TRBJ2-5, with unresolved D. Germline V gene data show CDR1 as KGHSH and CDR2 as LQKENI. Trimming took 3 bases from V and 5 from J, leaving 7 bases between them. This CDR3 spans 12 amino acids. The CDR3 nucleotides are TGTGCCAGCTCACCTTTTGGGGAGACCCAGTACTTC. It codes for CASSPFGETQYF.